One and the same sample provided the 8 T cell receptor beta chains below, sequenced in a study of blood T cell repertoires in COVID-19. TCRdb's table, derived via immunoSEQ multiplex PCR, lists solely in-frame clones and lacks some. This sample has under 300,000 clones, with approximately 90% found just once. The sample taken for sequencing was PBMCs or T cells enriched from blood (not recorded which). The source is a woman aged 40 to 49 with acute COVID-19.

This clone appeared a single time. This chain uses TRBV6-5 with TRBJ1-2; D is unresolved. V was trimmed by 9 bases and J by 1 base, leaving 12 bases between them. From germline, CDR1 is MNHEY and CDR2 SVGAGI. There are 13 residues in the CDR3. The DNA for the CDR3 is TGTGCCAGTCGGGAGACCCTTAACTATGGCTACACCTTC. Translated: CASRETLNYGYTF.

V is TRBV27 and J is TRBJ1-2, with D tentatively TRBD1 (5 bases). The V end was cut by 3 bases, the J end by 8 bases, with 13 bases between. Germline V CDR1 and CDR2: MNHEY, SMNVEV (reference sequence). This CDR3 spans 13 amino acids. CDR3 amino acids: CASSFRGVGGYTF. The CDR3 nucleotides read TGTGCCAGCAGTTTTCGGGGGGTTGGAGGCTACACCTTC.

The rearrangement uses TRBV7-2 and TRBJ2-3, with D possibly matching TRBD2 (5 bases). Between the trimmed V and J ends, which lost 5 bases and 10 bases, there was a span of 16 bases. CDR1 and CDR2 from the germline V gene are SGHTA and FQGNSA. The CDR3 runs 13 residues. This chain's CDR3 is CASSQGLLPAQYF. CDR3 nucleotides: TGTGCCAGCAGCCAAGGACTCCTCCCAGCGCAGTATTTT.

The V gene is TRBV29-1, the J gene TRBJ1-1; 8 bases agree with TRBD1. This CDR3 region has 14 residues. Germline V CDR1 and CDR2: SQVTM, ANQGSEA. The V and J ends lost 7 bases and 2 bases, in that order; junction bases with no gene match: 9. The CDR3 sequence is CSAQGAGVNTEAFF. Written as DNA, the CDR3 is TGCAGCGCGCAGGGGGCGGGTGTAAACACTGAAGCTTTCTTT.

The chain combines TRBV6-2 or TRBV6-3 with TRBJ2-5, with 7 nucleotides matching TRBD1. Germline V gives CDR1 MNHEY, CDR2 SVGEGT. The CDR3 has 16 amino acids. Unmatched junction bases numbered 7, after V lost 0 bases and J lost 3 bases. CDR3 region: CASSYSGDSFKETQYF. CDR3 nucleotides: TGTGCCAGCAGTTACTCCGGGGACAGTTTTAAAGAGACCCAGTACTTC.

DNA for the CDR3: TGCGCCAGCTCCGGACAGGGAAACACTGAAGCTTTCTTT. This translates into CASSGQGNTEAFF. V is TRBV5-1 and J is TRBJ1-1, with 8 nucleotides matching TRBD1. This CDR3 comprises 13 residues. CDR1 and CDR2 from the germline V gene are SGHRS and YFSETQ. V shed 7 bases, J shed 2 bases, and the junction held 4 bases outside the gene matches.

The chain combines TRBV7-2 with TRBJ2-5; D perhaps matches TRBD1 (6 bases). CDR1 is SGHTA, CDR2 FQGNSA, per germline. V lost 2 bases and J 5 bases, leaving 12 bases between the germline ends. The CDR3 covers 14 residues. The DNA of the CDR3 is TGTGCCAGCAGCTTATCAGGGGCCGAGGAGACCCAGTACTTC. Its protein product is CASSLSGAEETQYF.

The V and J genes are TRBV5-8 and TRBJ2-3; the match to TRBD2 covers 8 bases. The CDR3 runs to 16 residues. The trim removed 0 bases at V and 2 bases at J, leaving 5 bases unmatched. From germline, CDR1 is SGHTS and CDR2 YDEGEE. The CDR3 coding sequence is TGTGCCAGCAGCTTGGCCCGGACTAGCTCCACAGATACGCAGTATTTT. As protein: CASSLARTSSTDTQYF.